A selection of T cell receptor beta chains follows, all from one sample in a study of OX40 agonist ivuxolimab in advanced cancers. Measured with immunoSEQ multiplex PCR; TCRdb has only the in-frame clones, and not every one. The sample lists roughly 64,000 clones, roughly 80% occurring once. Sequenced material: CD4+ or CD8+ T cells sorted from blood, taken in a trial of the OX40 agonist ivuxolimab. These receptors came from an adult with an advanced solid tumor such as melanoma, head and neck, liver or kidney cancer. The CDR3 runs from the conserved cysteine through the conserved F or W. The order of the fields is D gene, J gene, clone size, CDR3 length, V gene, CDR3 protein, CDR3 DNA. D genes are given only for firm matches. Expanded clones are given a class, and other clones once, few, many or no size at all.

D: .
J: TRBJ2-1
size: once
length: 11
V: TRBV14
CDR3: CASRNYNEQFF
DNA: TGTGCCAGCAGGAATTACAATGAGCAGTTCTTC

D: .
J: TRBJ2-4
size: many
length: 14
V: TRBV27
CDR3: CASRSGWPGNIQYF
DNA: TGTGCCAGCAGATCAGGGTGGCCCGGAAACATTCAGTACTTC

D: TRBD1
J: TRBJ1-4
size: .
length: 16
V: TRBV18
CDR3: CASSLGTVGTNEKLFF
DNA: TGTGCCAGCTCACTAGGGACAGTAGGAACTAATGAAAAACTGTTTTTT

D: .
J: TRBJ2-5
size: .
length: 14
V: TRBV19
CDR3: CASSRRQDRETQYF
DNA: TGTGCCAGTAGTCGACGACAGGATCGGGAGACCCAGTACTTC

D: .
J: TRBJ1-2
size: .
length: 14
V: TRBV5-1
CDR3: CASSSGTGGYGYTF
DNA: TGCGCCTCATCCTCAGGGACGGGCGGTTATGGCTACACCTTC

D: TRBD1
J: TRBJ2-1
size: .
length: 15
V: TRBV5-1
CDR3: CASGAPRQGYNEQFF
DNA: TGCGCCAGCGGGGCCCCGCGACAGGGCTACAATGAGCAGTTCTTC

D: TRBD2
J: TRBJ2-7
size: few
length: 18
V: TRBV7-2
CDR3: CASSYGLAGGRLGYEQYF
DNA: TGTGCCAGCAGCTACGGGCTAGCGGGAGGCCGCTTGGGGTACGAGCAGTACTTC

D: TRBD2
J: TRBJ2-7
size: .
length: 14
V: TRBV6-5
CDR3: CASSYGGRLYEQYF
DNA: TGTGCCAGCAGTTACGGCGGGAGACTCTACGAGCAGTACTTC

D: .
J: TRBJ2-3
size: .
length: 15
V: TRBV27
CDR3: CASSLFPQSTDTQYF
DNA: TGTGCCAGCAGTTTATTTCCCCAAAGCACAGATACGCAGTATTTT

D: TRBD1
J: TRBJ1-5
size: .
length: 12
V: TRBV6-1
CDR3: CAIDRGGQPQHF
DNA: TGTGCCATCGACAGGGGAGGTCAGCCCCAGCATTTT

D: TRBD2
J: TRBJ2-3
size: few
length: 15
V: TRBV7-3
CDR3: CASSAASGGENTQYF
DNA: TGTGCCAGCAGCGCTGCTAGCGGGGGGGAAAATACGCAGTATTTT

D: TRBD1
J: TRBJ1-2
size: once
length: 13
V: TRBV28
CDR3: CASSLGQGFGYTF
DNA: TGTGCCAGCAGTTTGGGACAGGGGTTTGGCTACACCTTC

D: .
J: TRBJ2-3
size: .
length: 11
V: TRBV7-9
CDR3: CASSIGTLQYF
DNA: TGTGCCAGCAGCATTGGGACTCTGCAGTATTTT

D: .
J: TRBJ2-5
size: .
length: 11
V: TRBV11-3
CDR3: CASSHQETQYF
DNA: TGTGCCAGCAGCCACCAAGAGACCCAGTACTTC

D: .
J: TRBJ1-5
size: .
length: 16
V: TRBV5-5
CDR3: CASSLGGATSNQPQHF
DNA: TGTGCCAGCAGCTTGGGCGGGGCTACCTCCAATCAGCCCCAGCATTTT

D: .
J: TRBJ1-2
size: .
length: 13
V: TRBV30
CDR3: CAWTKGFNYGYTF
DNA: TGTGCCTGGACCAAGGGATTTAACTATGGCTACACCTTC

D: TRBD2
J: TRBJ2-3
size: .
length: 15
V: TRBV18
CDR3: CASSLAGGNTDTQYF
DNA: TGTGCCAGCTCTTTAGCGGGGGGAAACACAGATACGCAGTATTTT

D: .
J: TRBJ2-1
size: .
length: 12
V: TRBV18
CDR3: CASSPRGDEQFF
DNA: TGTGCCAGCTCACCCCGAGGGGATGAGCAGTTCTTC

D: .
J: TRBJ1-5
size: .
length: 14
V: TRBV6-1
CDR3: CASSDFRDNQPQHF
DNA: TGTGCCAGCAGTGATTTTAGAGACAATCAGCCCCAGCATTTT

D: .
J: TRBJ2-2
size: .
length: 15
V: TRBV7-2
CDR3: CASSLEAVSTGELFF
DNA: TGTGCCAGCAGCCTAGAGGCGGTCTCCACCGGGGAGCTGTTTTTT

D: .
J: TRBJ1-1
size: few
length: 16
V: TRBV6-5
CDR3: CASSYAQGWVGTEAFF
DNA: TGTGCCAGCAGTTACGCCCAGGGGTGGGTGGGCACTGAAGCTTTCTTT

D: TRBD1
J: TRBJ1-5
size: few
length: 15
V: TRBV29-1
CDR3: CSVGQGASSNQPQHF
DNA: TGCAGCGTTGGGCAGGGGGCGAGTAGCAATCAGCCCCAGCATTTT

D: .
J: TRBJ1-1
size: few
length: 13
V: TRBV9
CDR3: CASSVGRNTEAFF
DNA: TGTGCCAGCAGCGTAGGGAGAAACACTGAAGCTTTCTTT

D: TRBD2
J: TRBJ2-3
size: .
length: 17
V: TRBV5-4
CDR3: CASSLVVAGGLTDTQYF
DNA: TGTGCCAGCAGCTTGGTGGTAGCGGGGGGTCTGACAGATACGCAGTATTTT